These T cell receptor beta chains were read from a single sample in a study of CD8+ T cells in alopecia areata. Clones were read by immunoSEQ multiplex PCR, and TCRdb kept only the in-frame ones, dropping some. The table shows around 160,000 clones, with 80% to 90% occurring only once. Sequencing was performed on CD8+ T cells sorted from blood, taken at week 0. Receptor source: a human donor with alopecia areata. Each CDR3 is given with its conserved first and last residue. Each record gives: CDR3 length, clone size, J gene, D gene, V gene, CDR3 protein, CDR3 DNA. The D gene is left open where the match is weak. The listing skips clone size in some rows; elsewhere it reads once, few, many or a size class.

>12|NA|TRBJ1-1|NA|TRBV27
CASRRGNTEAFF
TGTGCCAGCCGACGGGGGAACACTGAAGCTTTCTTT
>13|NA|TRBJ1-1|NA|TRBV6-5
CASRSGLYTEAFF
TGTGCCAGCAGATCAGGGTTGTACACTGAAGCTTTCTTT
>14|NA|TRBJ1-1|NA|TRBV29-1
CSVRPDELGAEAFF
TGCAGCGTGAGACCGGACGAGTTAGGAGCCGAAGCTTTCTTT
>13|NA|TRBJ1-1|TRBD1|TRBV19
CASSIRGTNEAFF
TGTGCCAGTAGTATCAGGGGGACAAATGAAGCTTTCTTT
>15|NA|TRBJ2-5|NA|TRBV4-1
CASSQGAGRQETQYF
TGCGCCAGCAGCCAAGGGGCCGGAAGACAAGAGACCCAGTACTTC
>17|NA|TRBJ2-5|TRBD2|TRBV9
CASSLGTSGAFQETQYF
TGTGCCAGCAGCCTCGGGACTAGCGGGGCCTTCCAAGAGACCCAGTACTTC
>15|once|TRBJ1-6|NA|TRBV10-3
CAIKEDSSLVLPLHF
TGTGCCATCAAGGAGGACAGCAGTCTAGTTCTGCCCCTCCACTTT
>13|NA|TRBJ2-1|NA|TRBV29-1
CSVEERRDNEQFF
TGCAGCGTTGAGGAAAGGAGAGACAATGAGCAGTTCTTC
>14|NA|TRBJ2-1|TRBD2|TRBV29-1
CSVETSGGIYEQFF
TGCAGCGTTGAGACTAGCGGGGGGATTTATGAGCAGTTCTTC
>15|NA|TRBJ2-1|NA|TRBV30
CAWNADISSYNEQFF
TGTGCCTGGAATGCCGATATAAGCTCCTACAATGAGCAGTTCTTC
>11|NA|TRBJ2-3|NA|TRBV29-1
CSVDNPDTQYF
TGCAGCGTTGATAATCCAGATACGCAGTATTTT
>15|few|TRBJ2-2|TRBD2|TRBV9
CASSNSGMNTGELFF
TGTGCCAGCAGCAACAGCGGGATGAACACCGGGGAGCTGTTTTTT
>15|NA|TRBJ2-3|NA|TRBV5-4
CASLHREADTDTQYF
TGTGCCAGCCTTCATCGGGAAGCGGACACAGATACGCAGTATTTT
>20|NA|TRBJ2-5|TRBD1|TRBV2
CASSPAPQTGYGDLLETQYF
TGTGCCAGCAGCCCGGCCCCCCAGACAGGGTATGGCGATCTTCTGGAGACCCAGTACTTC
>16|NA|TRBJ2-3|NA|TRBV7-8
CASSSERGFSTDTQYF
TGTGCCAGCAGCTCAGAGCGAGGGTTCAGCACAGATACGCAGTATTTT
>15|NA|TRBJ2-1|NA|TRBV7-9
CASSLAISGYNEQFF
TGTGCCAGCAGCTTAGCGATATCGGGTTACAATGAGCAGTTCTTC
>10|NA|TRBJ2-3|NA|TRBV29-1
CSVEGDTQYF
TGCAGCGTTGAAGGAGATACGCAGTATTTT
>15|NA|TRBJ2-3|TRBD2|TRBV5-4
CASSSSGGAVDTQYF
TGTGCCAGCAGCTCCAGCGGGGGGGCGGTAGATACGCAGTATTTT
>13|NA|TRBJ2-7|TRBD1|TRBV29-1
CSVVRQGAVEQYF
TGCAGCGTCGTTAGACAGGGGGCGGTCGAGCAGTACTTC
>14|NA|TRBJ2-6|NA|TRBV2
CASTVQTGANVLTF
TGTGCCAGCACTGTGCAAACTGGGGCCAACGTCCTGACTTTC
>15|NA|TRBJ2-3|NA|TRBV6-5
CASSPSGEHTDTQYF
TGTGCCAGCAGTCCTTCTGGGGAGCACACAGATACGCAGTATTTT
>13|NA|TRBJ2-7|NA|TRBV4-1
CASSQAGRDEQYF
TGCGCCAGCAGCCAAGCAGGCAGGGACGAGCAGTACTTC
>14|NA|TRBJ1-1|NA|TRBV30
CAWNGSPSNTEAFF
TGTGCCTGGAACGGGTCCCCTTCGAACACTGAAGCTTTCTTT
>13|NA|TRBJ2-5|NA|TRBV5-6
CASSSNPQETQYF
TGTGCCAGCAGCTCCAACCCCCAAGAGACCCAGTACTTC
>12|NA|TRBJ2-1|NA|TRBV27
CASRVPLGVEFF
TGTGCCAGCAGAGTGCCCCTAGGGGTGGAGTTCTTC
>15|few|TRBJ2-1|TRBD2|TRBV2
CASITSGGWATEQFF
TGTGCCAGCATTACTAGCGGGGGGTGGGCAACTGAGCAGTTCTTC
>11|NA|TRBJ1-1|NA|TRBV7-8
CASITYREAFF
TGTGCCAGCATCACTTATCGTGAAGCTTTCTTT